This TCR beta chain was retrieved from a study of cytomegalovirus exposure and HLA in healthy donors. Across the whole study: A later analysis reported the 120 validation repertoires used the same platform as the approximately 700 first-cohort repertoires. Study-wide results and limits: It was confirmed in vitro that a few of the CMV-associated chains were specific for CMV antigens. Altogether, 164 TCR beta chains were recorded as cytomegalovirus-associated.

Comments on this clone: Antigen specificity is unknown.

The repertoire was sequenced with immunoSEQ multiplex PCR; TCRdb's copy has only in-frame clones and lacks some. The profile shows 100,000 to 150,000 clones, approximately 95% of them singletons. The CDR3 extends over 17 amino acids. Trimming removed 2 bases at V and 5 bases at J, with 21 bases between. Germline V lookup: CDR1 SGHNT, CDR2 YENEEA. Sequenced material: PBMCs. The receptor comes from a man aged 18 to 29 in good health and CMV-seronegative. This rearrangement joins TRBV11-3 to TRBJ1-2; a possible D gene is TRBD1 (5 bases). The CDR3 loop is CASSLRVGGGELYGYTF. For the CDR3, the DNA is TGTGCCAGCAGCTTACGGGTCGGTGGGGGGGAGTTATATGGCTACACCTTC.